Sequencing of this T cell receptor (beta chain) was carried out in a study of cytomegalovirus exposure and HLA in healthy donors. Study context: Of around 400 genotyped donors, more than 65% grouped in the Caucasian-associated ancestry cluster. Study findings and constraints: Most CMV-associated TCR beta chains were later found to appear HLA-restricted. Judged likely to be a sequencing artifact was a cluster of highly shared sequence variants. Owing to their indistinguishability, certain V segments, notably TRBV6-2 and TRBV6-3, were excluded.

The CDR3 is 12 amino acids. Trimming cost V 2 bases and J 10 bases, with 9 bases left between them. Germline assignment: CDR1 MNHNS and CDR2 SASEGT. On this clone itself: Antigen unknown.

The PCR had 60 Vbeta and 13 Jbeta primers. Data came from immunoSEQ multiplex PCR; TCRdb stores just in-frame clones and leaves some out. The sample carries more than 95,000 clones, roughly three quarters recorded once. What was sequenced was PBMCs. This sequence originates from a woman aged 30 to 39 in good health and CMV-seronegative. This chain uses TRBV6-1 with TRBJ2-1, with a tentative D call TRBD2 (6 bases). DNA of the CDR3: TGTGCCAGCAGTGAACAGGGAGGCGAGCAGTTCTTC. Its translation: CASSEQGGEQFF.